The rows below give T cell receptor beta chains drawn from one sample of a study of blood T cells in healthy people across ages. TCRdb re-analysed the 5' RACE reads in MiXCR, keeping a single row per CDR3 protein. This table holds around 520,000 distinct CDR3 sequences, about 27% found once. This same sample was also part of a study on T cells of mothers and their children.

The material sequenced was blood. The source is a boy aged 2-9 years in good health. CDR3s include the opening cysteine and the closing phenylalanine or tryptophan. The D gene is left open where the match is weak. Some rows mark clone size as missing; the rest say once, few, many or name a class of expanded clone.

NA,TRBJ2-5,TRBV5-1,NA,TGCGCCAGCAGCCAAAGTTCGGTAGGAGAGACCCAGTACTTC,CASSQSSVGETQYF
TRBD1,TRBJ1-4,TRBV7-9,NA,TGTGCCAGCAGTCACGGGACAGGGGATCCGATTTTT,CASSHGTGDPIF
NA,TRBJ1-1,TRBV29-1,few,TGCAGCGGGACCGACAGGTTGAACACTGAAGCTTTCTTT,CSGTDRLNTEAFF
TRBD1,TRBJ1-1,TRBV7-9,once,TGTGCCAGCAGCCCCAGGACAGGGAAGCGTGAAGCTCTCTTT,CASSPRTGKREALF
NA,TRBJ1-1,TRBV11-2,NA,TGTGCCAGCAGCTTAGATCTGTGGAATGAAGCTTTCTTT,CASSLDLWNEAFF
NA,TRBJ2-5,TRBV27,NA,TGTGCCAGCAGTTCCCTCCCTGGACAAGAGACCCAGTACTTC,CASSSLPGQETQYF
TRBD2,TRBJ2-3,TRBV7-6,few,TGTGCCAGCAGCGAAATAGCGGGAGTGGCAGATACGCAGTATTTT,CASSEIAGVADTQYF
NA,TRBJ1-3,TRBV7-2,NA,TGTGCCAGCAGCTTCTGGGGTGCTGGAAACACCATATATTTT,CASSFWGAGNTIYF
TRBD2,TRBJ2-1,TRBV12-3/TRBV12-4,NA,TGTGCCAGCGTACCGAGAAGGGAAGCGGGGGGGAAGGAGCAGTTCTTC,CASVPRREAGGKEQFF
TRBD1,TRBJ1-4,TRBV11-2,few,TGTGCCAGCAGCTTAGGACCCGGACAGGGCTCGGGTGAAAAACTGTTTTTT,CASSLGPGQGSGEKLFF